The 8 T cell receptor beta chains in this list originate from one sample, sequenced in a study of blood T cell repertoires in COVID-19. TCRdb's table, derived via immunoSEQ multiplex PCR, lists solely in-frame clones and lacks some. The sample lists fewer than 250,000 clones, 70% to 90% seen once, with under 4.5% in the top ten. The sequenced sample consisted of peripheral blood. These receptors originate from a man aged 45 to 65 with acute or convalescent COVID-19.

The genes are TRBV24-1 and TRBJ2-2; no clear D gene. Looked up from germline, CDR1 is KGHDR and CDR2 is SFDVKD. The CDR3 has 13 amino acids. Trimming left V 7 bases short and J 0 bases short, with 5 bases between. CDR3 region: CATRFTNTGELFF. The CDR3 nucleotides are TGTGCCACCAGGTTCACGAACACCGGGGAGCTGTTTTTT.

The genes are TRBV5-1 and TRBJ2-6; D gene unclear. Trimming pared 6 bases from V and 0 bases from J, leaving 7 bases between. Germline CDR1 and CDR2: SGHRS and YFSETQ. This CDR3 comprises 14 residues. The CDR3 bases are TGCGCCAGCACACTTAGCTCTGGGGCCAACGTCCTGACTTTC. Translated, it gives CASTLSSGANVLTF.

The chain employs TRBV7-2 and TRBJ2-3; TRBD1 matches at 9 bases. Per the germline V gene, CDR1 is SGHTA and CDR2 is FQGNSA. The CDR3 consists of 16 residues. The junction had 6 bases not matched to a gene; V was cut back by 5 bases and J by 0 bases. This CDR3 is CASSQGQGSSTDTQYF. DNA for the CDR3: TGTGCCAGCAGCCAGGGACAGGGCTCAAGCACAGATACGCAGTATTTT. The full variable domain, completed using reference TRBV7-2 and TRBJ2-3, is GAGVSQSPSNKVTEKGKDVELRCDPISGHTALYWYRQSLGQGLEFLIYFQGNSAPDKSGLPSDRFSAERTGGSVSTLTIQRTQQEDSAVYLCASSQGQGSSTDTQYFGPGTRLTVL.

The chain couples TRBV7-2 to TRBJ1-1; weak D call: TRBD1 (5 bases). Germline values: CDR1 SGHTA, CDR2 FQGNSA. With 5 bases removed from V and 3 bases from J, the gap between germline ends came to 16 bases. The CDR3 length is 15 residues. CDR3 residues: CASSPPGRADTEAFF. The DNA for the CDR3 is TGTGCCAGCAGCCCACCAGGGAGGGCGGACACTGAAGCTTTCTTT.

This chain uses TRBV28 with TRBJ1-1, with D possibly TRBD1 on 6 matching bases. CDR1 MDHEN and CDR2 SYDVKM come from the germline V gene. With 4 bases removed from V and 5 bases from J, the gap between germline ends came to 11 bases. The CDR3 length is 13 residues. CDR3 residues: CASSSQGWTEAFF. CDR3 DNA sequence: TGTGCCAGCAGTTCACAGGGCTGGACTGAAGCTTTCTTT.

The V and J genes are TRBV28 and TRBJ1-5; D remains unclear. The CDR3 is made up of 15 amino acids. The ends were cut back, 5 bases at V and 5 bases at J, with 16 bases in the middle. CDR1 and CDR2 from the germline V gene are MDHEN and SYDVKM. CDR3 protein: CASSPHAGSHQPQHF. CDR3 coding DNA: TGTGCCAGCAGTCCCCACGCCGGGTCCCATCAGCCCCAGCATTTT.

The chain is built from TRBV7-9 and TRBJ1-1; D not resolved. The CDR3 consists of 12 residues. The ends were cut back, 2 bases at V and 4 bases at J, with 5 bases in the middle. From germline, CDR1 is SEHNR and CDR2 FQNEAQ (reference sequence). In DNA form, the CDR3 reads TGTGCCAGCAGCTTACAGGTCACTGAAGCTTTCTTT. This codes for CASSLQVTEAFF.

The chain combines TRBV27 with TRBJ2-3; TRBD1 aligns across 8 bases. Germline V gene data show CDR1 as MNHEY and CDR2 as SMNVEV (reference sequence). V shed 5 bases, J shed 2 bases, and the junction held 3 bases outside the gene matches. The CDR3 is 14 residues long. The CDR3 here is CASSDRGFTDTQYF. The CDR3 DNA follows: TGTGCCAGCAGTGACAGGGGATTCACAGATACGCAGTATTTT.